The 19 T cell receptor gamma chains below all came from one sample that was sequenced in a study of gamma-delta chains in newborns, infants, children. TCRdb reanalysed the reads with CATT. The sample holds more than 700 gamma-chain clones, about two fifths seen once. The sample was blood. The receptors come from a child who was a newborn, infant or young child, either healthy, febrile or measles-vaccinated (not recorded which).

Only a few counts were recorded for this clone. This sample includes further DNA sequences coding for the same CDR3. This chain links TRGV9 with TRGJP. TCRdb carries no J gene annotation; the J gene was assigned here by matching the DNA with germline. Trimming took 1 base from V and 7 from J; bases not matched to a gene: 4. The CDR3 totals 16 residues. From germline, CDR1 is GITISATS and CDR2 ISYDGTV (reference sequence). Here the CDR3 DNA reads TGTGCCTTGTGGGAGGTTTGGGAGTTGGGCAAAAAAATCAAGGTATTT. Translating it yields CALWEVWELGKKIKVF.

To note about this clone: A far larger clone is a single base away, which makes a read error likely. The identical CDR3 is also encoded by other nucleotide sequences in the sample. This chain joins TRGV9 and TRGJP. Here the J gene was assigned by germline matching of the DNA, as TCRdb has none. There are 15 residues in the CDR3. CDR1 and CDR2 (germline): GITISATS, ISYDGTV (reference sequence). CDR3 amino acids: CALWEEELGKKIKVF. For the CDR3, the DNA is TGTGCCCTGTGGGAGGAAGAGTTGGGCAAAAAAATCAAGGTATTT.

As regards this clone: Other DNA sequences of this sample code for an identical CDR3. In DNA, the CDR3 is TGTGCCTTGTGGGGAGAAGAGTTGGGCAAAAAAATCAAGGTATTT. It is translated as CALWGEELGKKIKVF. J is TRGJP and V is TRGV9. TCRdb carries no J gene annotation; the J gene was assigned here by matching the DNA with germline. Per germline, CDR1 GITISATS and CDR2 ISYDGTV (reference sequence). CDR3 size: 15 residues. V trimming: 5 bases; J trimming: 5 bases; junction bases outside the gene matches: 3.

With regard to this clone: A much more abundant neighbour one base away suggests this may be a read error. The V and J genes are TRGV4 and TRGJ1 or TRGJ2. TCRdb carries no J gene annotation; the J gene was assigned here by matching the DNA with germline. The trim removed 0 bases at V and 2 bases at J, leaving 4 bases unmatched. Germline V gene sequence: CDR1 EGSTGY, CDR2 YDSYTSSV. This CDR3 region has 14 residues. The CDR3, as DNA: TGTGCCACCTGGGATGGGGTCGATTATTATAAGAAACTCTTT. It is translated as CATWDGVDYYKKLF.

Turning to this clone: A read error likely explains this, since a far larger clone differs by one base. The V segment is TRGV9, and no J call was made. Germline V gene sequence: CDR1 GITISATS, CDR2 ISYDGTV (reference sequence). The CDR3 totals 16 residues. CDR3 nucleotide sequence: TGTGCCTTGTGGGAGGTGCAAGAGTTGGGCAAAAAAATCAGGGTATTT. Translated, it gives CALWEVQELGKKIRVF.

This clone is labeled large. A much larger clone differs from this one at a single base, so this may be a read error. The CDR3 DNA follows: TGTGCCTTGTGGGAGGTGCACGAGTTGGGCAAAAAAATCAAGGTATTT. As protein: CALWEVHELGKKIKVF. The chain joins TRGV9 to TRGJP. V gave up 0 bases and J gave up 7 bases; unmatched junction bases: 3. Germline CDR1 and CDR2: GITISATS and ISYDGTV (reference sequence). The CDR3 sequence is 16 residues long.

The DNA for the CDR3 is TGTGCCTTGTGGGAGGTGCTGGTGGGCAAAAAAATCAAGGTATTT. Translating gives CALWEVLVGKKIKVF. This sequence joins TRGV9 and TRGJP. TCRdb leaves out the J gene; it was filled in here by matching the DNA to germline. The ends lost 0 bases at V and 11 bases at J; junction bases unmatched: 4. CDR3 length equals 15 residues. Germline V gene data show CDR1 as GITISATS and CDR2 as ISYDGTV (reference sequence).

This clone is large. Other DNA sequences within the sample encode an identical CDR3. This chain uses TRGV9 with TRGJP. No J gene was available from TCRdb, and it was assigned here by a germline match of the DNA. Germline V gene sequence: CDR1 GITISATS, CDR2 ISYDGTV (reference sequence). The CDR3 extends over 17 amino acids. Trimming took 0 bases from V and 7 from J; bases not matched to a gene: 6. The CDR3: CALWEVRRELGKKIKVF. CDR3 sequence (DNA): TGTGCCTTGTGGGAGGTGCGGAGGGAGTTGGGCAAAAAAATCAAGGTATTT.

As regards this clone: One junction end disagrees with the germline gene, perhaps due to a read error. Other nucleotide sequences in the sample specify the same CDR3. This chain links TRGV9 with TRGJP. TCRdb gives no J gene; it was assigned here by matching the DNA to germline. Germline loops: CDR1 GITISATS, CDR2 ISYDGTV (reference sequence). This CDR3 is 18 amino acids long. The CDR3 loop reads CALWEVQGELLGKKIKVF. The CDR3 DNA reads TGCGCCTTGTGGGAGGTGCAGGGTGAACTGTTGGGCAAAAAAATCAAGGTATTT.

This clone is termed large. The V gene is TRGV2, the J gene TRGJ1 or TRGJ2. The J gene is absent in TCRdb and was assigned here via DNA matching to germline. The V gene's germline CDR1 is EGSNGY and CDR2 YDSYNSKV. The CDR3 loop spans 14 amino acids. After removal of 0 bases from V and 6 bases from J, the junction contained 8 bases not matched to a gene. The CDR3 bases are TGTGCCACCTGGGACGGGCGAGGGATTTATAAGAAACTCTTT. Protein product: CATWDGRGIYKKLF.

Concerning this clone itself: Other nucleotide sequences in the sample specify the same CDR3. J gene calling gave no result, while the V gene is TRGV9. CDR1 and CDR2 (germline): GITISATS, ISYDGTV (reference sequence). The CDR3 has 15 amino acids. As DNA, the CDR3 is TGTGCCTTGTGGGAGGTAGAGTTGGGCAAAAAAAACAAGGTCTTT. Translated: CALWEVELGKKNKVF.

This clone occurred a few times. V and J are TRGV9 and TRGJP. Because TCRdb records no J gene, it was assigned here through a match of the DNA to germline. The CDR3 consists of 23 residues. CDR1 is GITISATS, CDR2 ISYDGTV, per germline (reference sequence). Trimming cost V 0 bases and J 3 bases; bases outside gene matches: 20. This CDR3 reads CALWEVRTPHVRPQELGKKIKVF. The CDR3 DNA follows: TGTGCCTTGTGGGAGGTGAGGACGCCACATGTTAGACCGCAAGAGTTGGGCAAAAAAATCAAGGTATTT.

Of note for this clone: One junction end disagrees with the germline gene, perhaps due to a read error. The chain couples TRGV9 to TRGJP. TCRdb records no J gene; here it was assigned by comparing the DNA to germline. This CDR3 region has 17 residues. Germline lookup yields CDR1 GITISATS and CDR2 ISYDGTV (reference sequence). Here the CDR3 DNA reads TGTGCCTTGTGGGGGACCTTTCAAGGGTTGGGCAAAAAAATCAAGGTATTT. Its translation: CALWGTFQGLGKKIKVF.

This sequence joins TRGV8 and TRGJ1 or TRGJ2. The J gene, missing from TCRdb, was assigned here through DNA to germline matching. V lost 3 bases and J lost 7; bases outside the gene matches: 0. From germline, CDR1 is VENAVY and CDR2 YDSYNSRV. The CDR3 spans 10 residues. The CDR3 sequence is CATWDYKKLF. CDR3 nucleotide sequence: TGTGCCACCTGGGATTATAAGAAACTCTTT.

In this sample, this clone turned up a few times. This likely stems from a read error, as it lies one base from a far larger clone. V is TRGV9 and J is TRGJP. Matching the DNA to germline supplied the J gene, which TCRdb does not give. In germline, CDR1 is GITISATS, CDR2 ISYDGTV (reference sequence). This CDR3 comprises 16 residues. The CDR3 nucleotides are TGTGCCTTGTGGGAGGTGCAAGAGGTGGGCAAAAAAATCAAGGTATTT. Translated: CALWEVQEVGKKIKVF.

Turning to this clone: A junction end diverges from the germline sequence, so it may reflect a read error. The CDR3 loop reads CALWEGRGQESGKKIKVF. The CDR3 nucleotides read TGTGCCTTGTGGGAGGGTCGGGGGCAAGAGTCGGGCAAAAAAATCAAGGTATTT. The chain employs TRGV9 and TRGJP. TCRdb supplies no J gene; here it was assigned by aligning the nucleotide sequence to germline. The CDR3 consists of 18 residues. Germline CDR1 reads GITISATS; CDR2 reads ISYDGTV (reference sequence).

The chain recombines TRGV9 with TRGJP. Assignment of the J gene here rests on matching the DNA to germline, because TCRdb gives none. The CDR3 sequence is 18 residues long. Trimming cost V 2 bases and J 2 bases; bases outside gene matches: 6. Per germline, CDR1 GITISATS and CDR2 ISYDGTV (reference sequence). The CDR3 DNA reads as TGTGCCTTGTGGGAGGCGCCCAGGCAAGAGTTGGGCAAAAAAATCAAGGTATTT. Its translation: CALWEAPRQELGKKIKVF.

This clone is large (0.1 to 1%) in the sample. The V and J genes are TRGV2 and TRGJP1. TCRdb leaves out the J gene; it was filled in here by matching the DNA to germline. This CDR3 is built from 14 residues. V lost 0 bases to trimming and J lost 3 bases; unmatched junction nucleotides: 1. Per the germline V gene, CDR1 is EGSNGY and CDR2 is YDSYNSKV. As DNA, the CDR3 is TGTGCCACCTGGGACGGGCCCACTGGTTGGTTCAAGATATTT. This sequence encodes CATWDGPTGWFKIF.

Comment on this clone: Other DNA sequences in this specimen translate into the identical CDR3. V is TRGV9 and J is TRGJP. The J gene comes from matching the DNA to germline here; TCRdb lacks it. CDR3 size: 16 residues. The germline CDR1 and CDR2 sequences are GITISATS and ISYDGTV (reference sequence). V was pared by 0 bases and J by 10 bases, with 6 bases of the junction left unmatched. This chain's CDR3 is CALWEVPELGKKIKVF. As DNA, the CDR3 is TGTGCCTTGTGGGAGGTGCCGGAATTGGGCAAAAAAATCAAGGTATTT.